Presented here are 29 T cell receptor beta chains from one specimen sequenced in a study of shared clonotypes between healthy human individuals. The data were produced by immunoSEQ multiplex PCR, yet TCRdb's version contains in-frame clones alone and is incomplete. The profile shows about 2.4 million clones, over 85% of them singletons. Input material: naive CD4+ T cells from PBMCs. The subset here: CD45RA+ positively selected. These receptors were obtained from a man aged 18 to 30 in good health. Some clones in this sample may be carry-over from other donors' samples.

This chain links TRBV28 with TRBJ2-2; the match to TRBD1 covers 8 bases. CDR1 and CDR2 (germline): MDHEN, SYDVKM. Trimming removed 8 bases from V and 3 bases from J; junction bases left unmatched: 2. This CDR3 is 13 amino acids long. The CDR3, as DNA: TGTGCCAGCCAGGGGGCTTACACCGGGGAGCTGTTTTTT. Its translation: CASQGAYTGELFF. The full variable domain, in which reference TRBV28 and TRBJ2-2 provide the parts outside the CDR3, is DVKVTQSSRYLVKRTGEKVFLECVQDMDHENMFWYRQDPGLGLRLIYFSYDVKMKEKGDIPEGYSVSREKKERFSLILESASTNQTSMYLCASQGAYTGELFFGEGSRLTVL.

The chain carries TRBV29-1 and TRBJ1-2, with D perhaps TRBD1 (5 bases). Germline CDR1 SQVTM, CDR2 ANQGSEA. V was clipped by 2 bases and J by 12 bases, with 7 bases between them. This CDR3 spans 9 amino acids. The CDR3 sequence: CSVETGHTF. The DNA for the CDR3 is TGCAGCGTTGAAACGGGGCACACCTTC.

The chain employs TRBV19 and TRBJ2-1; 14 bases agree with TRBD2. J was trimmed by 8 bases and V by 3 bases; bases with no gene match: 6. CDR3 length: 16 residues. The V gene's germline CDR1 is LNHDA and CDR2 SQIVND (reference sequence). The CDR3 DNA sequence: TGTGCCAGTAGTATTTGGACTAGCGGGAGGAGGGATGAGCAGTTCTTC. Amino acid sequence: CASSIWTSGRRDEQFF.

The chain is built from TRBV7-3 and TRBJ2-7, with a tentative D call TRBD1 (6 bases). V was pared by 5 bases and J by 1 base, with 12 bases between. This CDR3 is built from 14 residues. Germline-derived CDR1 and CDR2 are SGHTA and FQGTGA. The CDR3 region has the DNA TGTGCCAGCAGCCCACAGGGTAGATCCTACGAGCAGTACTTC. Translated: CASSPQGRSYEQYF.

The chain recombines TRBV19 with TRBJ2-5, with no clear D. The CDR3 runs 13 residues. The ends were cut back, 6 bases at V and 1 base at J, with 9 bases in the middle. CDR1 is LNHDA and CDR2 is SQIVND in the germline V gene (reference sequence). The CDR3 DNA reads TGTGCCAGTAGAGAGCGAACCCAAGAGACCCAGTACTTC. This encodes CASRERTQETQYF.

The chain carries TRBV9 and TRBJ2-2; 8 bases line up with TRBD1. V trimming: 2 bases; J trimming: 7 bases; junction bases outside the gene matches: 10. The CDR3 spans 16 residues. Germline V gene data show CDR1 as SGDLS and CDR2 as YYNGEE. CDR3 amino acids: CASSVQTGERGGELFF. Written as DNA, the CDR3 is TGTGCCAGCAGCGTCCAGACAGGGGAGCGAGGCGGGGAGCTGTTTTTT.

The V gene is TRBV7-2, the J gene TRBJ2-1, with D hard to call. Trimming took off 2 bases at V and 0 bases at J, with 8 bases between the two ends. Germline loops: CDR1 SGHTA, CDR2 FQGNSA. This CDR3 has 15 amino acids. In DNA, the CDR3 is TGTGCCAGCAGCTTAACATATAGCTCCTACAATGAGCAGTTCTTC. Protein product: CASSLTYSSYNEQFF.

This chain uses TRBV7-2 with TRBJ2-7, with 10 bases that match TRBD1. Germline CDR1 reads SGHTA; CDR2 reads FQGNSA. After removal of 2 bases from V and 3 bases from J, the junction contained 13 bases not matched to a gene. This CDR3 contains 18 residues. This CDR3 is CASSLTGGAGQGFYEQYF. CDR3 nucleotide sequence: TGTGCCAGCAGCTTAACCGGAGGGGCGGGACAGGGGTTCTACGAGCAGTACTTC.

The chain is built from TRBV6-6 and TRBJ2-2, with 10 bases identical to TRBD1. V gave up 0 bases and J gave up 5 bases; unmatched junction bases: 3. Germline CDR1 and CDR2: MNHNY and SVGAGI (reference sequence). The CDR3 covers 16 residues. CDR3: CASSYSGTGDTGELFF. For the CDR3, the DNA is TGTGCCAGCAGTTACTCGGGGACAGGGGATACCGGGGAGCTGTTTTTT.

For this clone: Additional DNA sequences in this sample encode the identical CDR3. V usage is TRBV7-2 and J usage is TRBJ2-7, with no clear D. The CDR3 spans 14 residues. CDR1 is SGHTA, CDR2 FQGNSA, per germline. V was cut by 1 base and J by 4 bases, with 11 bases left in between. This chain's CDR3 is CASSLVGSSYEQYF. DNA for the CDR3: TGTGCCAGCAGCTTAGTGGGCAGTTCGTACGAGCAGTACTTC.

J is TRBJ2-7 and V is TRBV4-1, with 14 bases matching TRBD2. CDR1 is MGHRA and CDR2 is YSYEKL in the germline V gene. This CDR3 is built from 19 residues. The junction had 18 bases not matched to a gene; V was cut back by 5 bases and J by 6 bases. The CDR3 DNA sequence: TGCGCCAGCAGCGCCCCCGGACTAGCGGGAGGCAGTGGGGCCCTCGAGCAGTACTTC. This gives the protein CASSAPGLAGGSGALEQYF.

The rearrangement links TRBV5-5 to TRBJ1-2; D uncertain. This CDR3 is 12 amino acids long. Trimming pared 6 bases from V and 8 bases from J, leaving 14 bases between. CDR1 and CDR2 (germline): SGHKS, YYEKEE (reference sequence). In DNA, the CDR3 is TGTGCCAGCACCCGGACCGTGGGGGGCTACACCTTC. Translated, it gives CASTRTVGGYTF. The entire variable domain, with the rest obtained from reference TRBV5-5 and TRBJ1-2, is as follows: DAGVTQSPTHLIKTRGQQVTLRCSPISGHKSVSWYQQVLGQGPQFIFQYYEKEERGRGNFPDRFSARQFPNYSSELNVNALLLGDSALYLCASTRTVGGYTFGSGTRLTVV.

V is TRBV27 and J is TRBJ1-2; 8 bases are a match to TRBD1. Losses at the gene ends were 8 bases for V and 2 bases for J; bases not matched to a gene: 10. CDR1 and CDR2 (germline): MNHEY, SMNVEV (reference sequence). CDR3 length: 15 amino acids. CDR3 sequence reads: CASRLGTGRNYGYTF. Written as DNA, the CDR3 is TGTGCCAGCCGACTAGGGACAGGCCGCAACTATGGCTACACCTTC.

The genes are TRBV30 and TRBJ1-1; D is ambiguous. In germline, CDR1 is GTSNPN, CDR2 SVGIG (reference sequence). This CDR3 is built from 18 residues. The V and J ends lost 3 bases and 4 bases respectively, with 27 bases between them. The CDR3 here is CAWRTSASRLRVPTEAFF. For the CDR3, the DNA is TGTGCCTGGAGGACGTCGGCATCGAGGTTGAGGGTCCCCACTGAAGCTTTCTTT.

The chain couples TRBV9 to TRBJ1-2, with D perhaps matching TRBD1 (6 bases). The V gene lost 3 bases and the J gene lost 3 bases, with 15 bases spanning the gap. The CDR3 is made up of 15 amino acids. Germline V lookup: CDR1 SGDLS, CDR2 YYNGEE. The CDR3 DNA reads TGTGCCAGCAGCGCTCAGGGGAACCTAGACTATGGCTACACCTTC. Translation gives CASSAQGNLDYGYTF.

V gene TRBV7-3 combines with J gene TRBJ2-3; 7 nucleotides agree with TRBD1. With 5 bases clipped from V and 1 base from J, the junction kept 9 bases outside the gene matches. The CDR3 runs to 16 residues. CDR1 SGHTA and CDR2 FQGTGA come from the germline V gene. CDR3 DNA: TGTGCCAGCAGCCCCGGGACAGCTAGAGGCACAGATACGCAGTATTTT. Translating it yields CASSPGTARGTDTQYF. The variable domain in full, completed from reference TRBV7-3 and TRBJ2-3, reads GAGVSQTPSNKVTEKGKYVELRCDPISGHTALYWYRQSLGQGPEFLIYFQGTGAADDSGLPNDRFFAVRPEGSVSTLKIQRTERGDSAVYLCASSPGTARGTDTQYFGPGTRLTVL.

The chain joins TRBV7-2 to TRBJ2-3, with 10 bases lining up with TRBD2. The CDR3 loop spans 16 amino acids. The J segment lost 5 bases and the V segment lost 5 bases, leaving 10 bases of the junction unmatched. CDR1 and CDR2 (germline): SGHTA, FQGNSA. CDR3 DNA: TGTGCCAGCAGCCCGTCATCGGCTAGCGGGAGAGATACGCAGTATTTT. As protein: CASSPSSASGRDTQYF.

This rearrangement joins TRBV9 to TRBJ1-3, with unresolved D. Germline V gene sequence: CDR1 SGDLS, CDR2 YYNGEE. The CDR3 has 15 amino acids. Deletions cut 1 base from V and 0 bases from J, with 8 bases between. For the CDR3, the DNA is TGTGCCAGCAGCGTATCGGGCAGCTCTGGAAACACCATATATTTT. It yields the protein CASSVSGSSGNTIYF.

The J gene is TRBJ2-5, the V gene TRBV27; TRBD1 matches at 9 bases. Germline-derived CDR1 and CDR2 are MNHEY and SMNVEV (reference sequence). The CDR3 length is 15 residues. V gave up 6 bases and J gave up 3 bases; unmatched junction bases: 8. CDR3 residues: CASRIFGQGKETQYF. CDR3 DNA: TGTGCCAGCAGGATATTCGGACAGGGGAAAGAGACCCAGTACTTC.

About this clone: This sample also contains other DNA sequences that code for the same CDR3. The chain uses TRBV5-1 and TRBJ2-3; 8 positions agree with TRBD1. Germline loops: CDR1 SGHRS, CDR2 YFSETQ. Trimming removed 0 bases from V and 6 bases from J; junction bases left unmatched: 6. The CDR3 has 15 residues. In DNA form, the CDR3 reads TGCGCCAGCAGCTTGGCCGGACAGGGTCGGGATACGCAGTATTTT. It is translated as CASSLAGQGRDTQYF.

The CDR3 sequence: CASSAQGTSEKLFF. As DNA, the CDR3 is TGTGCCAGCAGTGCGCAGGGGACTTCTGAAAAACTGTTTTTT. The rearrangement uses TRBV2 and TRBJ1-4, with TRBD1 as a possible D gene (6 bases). This CDR3 is built from 14 residues. The ends were cut back, 4 bases at V and 7 bases at J, with 13 bases in the middle. Germline V gene sequence: CDR1 SNHLY, CDR2 FYNNEI.

The chain has TRBV10-2 and TRBJ2-4; maybe TRBD2 (6 bases). Germline CDR1 and CDR2: WSHSY and SAAADI. The CDR3 extends over 18 amino acids. Between the trimmed V and J ends, which lost 7 bases and 6 bases, there was a span of 28 bases. The CDR3 spells CASKRVAATFPVRNIQYF. The CDR3 region has the DNA TGCGCCAGCAAACGGGTAGCGGCCACTTTCCCAGTCAGAAACATTCAGTACTTC.

The V call is TRBV5-4, the J call TRBJ2-2, with a tentative D call TRBD2 (5 bases). The CDR3 has 15 residues. Trimming took off 0 bases at V and 6 bases at J, with 12 bases between the two ends. In germline, CDR1 is SGHNT, CDR2 YYREEE (reference sequence). The CDR3, as DNA: TGTGCCAGCAGCTTGGGGCTAAGGGAGCCCGGGGAGCTGTTTTTT. Its translation: CASSLGLREPGELFF.

The chain links TRBV1 to TRBJ2-5; no DNA check was done on the table's D call, TRBD1. TRBV1 is noted as a pseudogene. This CDR3 has 14 residues. The CDR3 reads CTSNGDRGVETQYF. As DNA, the CDR3 is TGCACCAGCAATGGGGACAGGGGCGTAGAGACCCAGTACTTC.

V usage is TRBV5-1 and J usage is TRBJ1-3; D is unclear. CDR1 is SGHRS, CDR2 YFSETQ, per germline. The CDR3 spans 15 residues. V was clipped by 0 bases and J by 0 bases, with 7 bases between them. CDR3 nucleotide sequence: TGCGCCAGCAGCTTGGATTTCACCTCTGGAAACACCATATATTTT. Translation: CASSLDFTSGNTIYF.

To note about this clone: At the DNA level, this CDR3 is encoded by other sequences in the same sample as well. The chain is built from TRBV29-1 and TRBJ2-5; 11 bases agree with TRBD1. CDR1 is SQVTM and CDR2 is ANQGSEA in the germline V gene. J was trimmed by 2 bases and V by 7 bases; bases with no gene match: 3. This CDR3 has 13 amino acids. Written as DNA, the CDR3 is TGCAGCGCGGACAGGGGGCCTCAAGAGACCCAGTACTTC. It is translated as CSADRGPQETQYF.

Turning to this clone: The junction shows a germline mismatch at one end, possibly a read error. This chain connects TRBV5-4 to TRBJ2-3; 8 nucleotides agree with TRBD1. Germline V lookup: CDR1 SGHNT, CDR2 YYREEE (reference sequence). This CDR3 comprises 12 residues. CDR3 region: CASSLVEGQGVF. The CDR3 region has the DNA TGTGCCAGCAGCTTGGTGGAAGGACAGGGCGTTTTT.

J is TRBJ2-7 and V is TRBV5-1; 10 bases line up with TRBD1. The V and J ends lost 2 bases and 4 bases, in that order; junction bases with no gene match: 6. This CDR3 has 15 amino acids. Per the germline V gene, CDR1 is SGHRS and CDR2 is YFSETQ. This CDR3 reads CASSFGTGEQYEQYF. The CDR3 region has the DNA TGCGCCAGCAGCTTCGGGACAGGGGAGCAATACGAGCAGTACTTC.

V gene TRBV28 combines with J gene TRBJ2-7, with 12 bases fitting TRBD2. Germline CDR1 and CDR2: MDHEN and SYDVKM. The CDR3 runs 15 residues. Trimming cost V 6 bases and J 5 bases; bases outside gene matches: 8. The CDR3 loop is CASRPTSGRPNEQYF. CDR3 sequence (DNA): TGTGCCAGCAGACCTACTAGCGGGAGGCCAAACGAGCAGTACTTC.